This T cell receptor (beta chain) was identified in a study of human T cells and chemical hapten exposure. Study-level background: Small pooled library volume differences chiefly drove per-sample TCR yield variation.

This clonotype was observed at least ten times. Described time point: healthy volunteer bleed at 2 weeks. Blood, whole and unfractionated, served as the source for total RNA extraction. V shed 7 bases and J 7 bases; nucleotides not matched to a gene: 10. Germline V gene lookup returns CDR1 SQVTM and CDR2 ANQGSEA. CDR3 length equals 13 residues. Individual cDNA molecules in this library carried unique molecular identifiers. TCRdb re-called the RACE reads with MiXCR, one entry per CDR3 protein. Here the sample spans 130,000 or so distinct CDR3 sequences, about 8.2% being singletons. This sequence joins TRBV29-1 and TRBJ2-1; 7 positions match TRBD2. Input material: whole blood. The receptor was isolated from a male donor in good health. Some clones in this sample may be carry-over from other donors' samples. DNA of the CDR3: TGCAGCGGAAAAACGGGGGGAGGTAATGAGCAGTTCTTC. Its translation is CSGKTGGGNEQFF.